This T cell receptor (beta chain) was identified in a study of blood T cell repertoires in COVID-19. This clone has only a few counts. Original processing notes: Estimated nucleated cell counts came from reference gene primer amplification. Only in-frame clones appear in the TCRdb table, and some are missing; sequencing was by immunoSEQ multiplex PCR. The V and J calls and clone size come from that table; D and trimming were worked out from the DNA. The sample has some 240,000 clones, about 88% seen once; the top ten hold around 4.6%. The CDR3 sequence is 15 residues long. Germline V gene data show CDR1 as KGHSH and CDR2 as LQKENI. Trimming took 1 base from V and 4 from J, leaving 13 bases between them.

The rearrangement joins TRBV18 to TRBJ1-2; maybe TRBD1 (6 bases). This TCR derives from a woman in her thirties or forties who had recovered from COVID-19. The sequencing sample was made of peripheral blood. The CDR3 here is CASSPLAGAGYGYTF. CDR3 DNA: TGTGCCAGCTCACCACTGGCAGGGGCGGGCTATGGCTACACCTTC.